The source of this TCR beta chain is a study of blood T cell repertoires in COVID-19. In the study overall: Specimens from acute and convalescent COVID-19 originated in the United States, Italy and Spain.

The repertoire was sequenced with immunoSEQ multiplex PCR; TCRdb's copy has only in-frame clones and lacks some. There are 200,000 or so clones in the sample; approximately 90% occur only once, and 2% to 2.5% lies in the top ten. The origin of this receptor is a man aged 65 to 85 with active or convalescent COVID-19. What was sequenced was peripheral blood.

This CDR3 is CASRSDLVSTDTQYF. DNA for the CDR3: TGTGCCAGCAGAAGCGATCTAGTGAGCACAGATACGCAGTATTTT. This sequence joins TRBV27 and TRBJ2-3; D gene unclear. The CDR3 spans 15 residues. From germline, CDR1 is MNHEY and CDR2 SMNVEV (reference sequence). Trimming left V 6 bases short and J 0 bases short, with 13 bases between.